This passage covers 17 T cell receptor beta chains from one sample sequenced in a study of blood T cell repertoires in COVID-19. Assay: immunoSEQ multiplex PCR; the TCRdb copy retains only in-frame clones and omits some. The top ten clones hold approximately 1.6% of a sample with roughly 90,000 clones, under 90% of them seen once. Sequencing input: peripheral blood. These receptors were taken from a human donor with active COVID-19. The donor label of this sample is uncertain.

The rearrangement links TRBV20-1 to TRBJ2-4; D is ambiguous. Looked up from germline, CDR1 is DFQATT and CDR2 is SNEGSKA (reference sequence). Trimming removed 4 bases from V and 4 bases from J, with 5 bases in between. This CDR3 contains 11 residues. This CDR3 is CSATGKNIQYF. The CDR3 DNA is TGCAGTGCTACCGGGAAAAACATTCAGTACTTC.

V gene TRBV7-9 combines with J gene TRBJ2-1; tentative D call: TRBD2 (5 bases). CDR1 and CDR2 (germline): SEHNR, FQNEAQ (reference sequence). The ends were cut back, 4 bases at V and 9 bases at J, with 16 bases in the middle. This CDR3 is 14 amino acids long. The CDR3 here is CASSSDSSRGEQFF. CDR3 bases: TGTGCCAGCAGCTCGGACTCGTCCAGAGGTGAGCAGTTCTTC.

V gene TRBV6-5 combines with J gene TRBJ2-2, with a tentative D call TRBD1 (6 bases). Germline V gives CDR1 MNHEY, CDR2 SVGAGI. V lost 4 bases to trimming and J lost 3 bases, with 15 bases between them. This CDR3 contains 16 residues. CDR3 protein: CASSSHRVRDTGELFF. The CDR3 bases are TGTGCCAGCAGTTCACACAGGGTTCGGGACACCGGGGAGCTGTTTTTT.

The CDR3 spells CASRSTGDSPLHF. The CDR3 DNA sequence: TGTGCCAGCAGGTCAACAGGGGATTCACCCCTCCACTTT. The chain is built from TRBV6-5 and TRBJ1-6, with TRBD1 identical over 7 bases. Germline values: CDR1 MNHEY, CDR2 SVGAGI. With V trimmed by 6 bases and J by 8 bases, 4 bases remained unmatched. This CDR3 has 13 amino acids.

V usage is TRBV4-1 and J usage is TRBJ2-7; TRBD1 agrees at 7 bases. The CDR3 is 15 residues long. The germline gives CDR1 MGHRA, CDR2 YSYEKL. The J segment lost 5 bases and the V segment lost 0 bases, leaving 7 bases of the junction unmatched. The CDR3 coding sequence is TGCGCCAGCAGCCAAGAGGAGACAGGGAACCACGAGCAGTACTTC. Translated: CASSQEETGNHEQYF.

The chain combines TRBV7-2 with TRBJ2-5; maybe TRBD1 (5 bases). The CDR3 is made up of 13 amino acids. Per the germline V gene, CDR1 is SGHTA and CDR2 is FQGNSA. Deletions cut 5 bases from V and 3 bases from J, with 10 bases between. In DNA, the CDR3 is TGTGCCAGCAGCCTCGGACACAAAGAGACCCAGTACTTC. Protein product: CASSLGHKETQYF.

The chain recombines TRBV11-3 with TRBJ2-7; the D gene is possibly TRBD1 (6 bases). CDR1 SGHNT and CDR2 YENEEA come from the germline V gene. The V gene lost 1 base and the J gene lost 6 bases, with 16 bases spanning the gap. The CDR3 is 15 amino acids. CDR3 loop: CASSLGTGSFGEQYF. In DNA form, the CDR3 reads TGTGCCAGCAGCTTAGGAACAGGGTCTTTCGGCGAGCAGTACTTC.

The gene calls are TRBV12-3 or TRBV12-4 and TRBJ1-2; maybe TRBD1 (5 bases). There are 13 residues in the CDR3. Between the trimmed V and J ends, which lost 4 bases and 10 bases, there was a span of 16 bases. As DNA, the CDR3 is TGTGCCAGCAGTTCCGGAGGGGAAATTCTCTACACCTTC. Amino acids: CASSSGGEILYTF.

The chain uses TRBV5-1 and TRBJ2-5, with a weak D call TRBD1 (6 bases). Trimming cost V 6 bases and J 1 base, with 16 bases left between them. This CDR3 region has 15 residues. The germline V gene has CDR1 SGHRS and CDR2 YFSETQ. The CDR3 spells CASTTLGATQETQYF. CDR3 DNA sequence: TGCGCCAGCACCACTTTGGGGGCTACCCAAGAGACCCAGTACTTC.

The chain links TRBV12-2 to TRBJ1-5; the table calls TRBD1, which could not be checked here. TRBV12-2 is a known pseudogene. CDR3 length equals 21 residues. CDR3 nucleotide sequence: TGTGCAAGTCGCACGACCGTCCGGCGACAGGGGGATAGGGACAGCAATCAGCCCCAGCATTTT. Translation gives CASRTTVRRQGDRDSNQPQHF.

The CDR3 nucleotides are TGTGCCAGCAGCTCGAAGACCCTGCGGGGAGAGACCCAGTACTTC. Translation: CASSSKTLRGETQYF. The J gene is TRBJ2-5, the V gene TRBV11-2; perhaps TRBD2 as D (6 bases). The CDR3 is made up of 15 amino acids. Deletions cut 4 bases from V and 4 bases from J, with 16 bases between. Germline V gene lookup returns CDR1 SGHAT and CDR2 FQNNGV.

CDR3 in amino acids: CASSQISGGPDTQYF. The CDR3 nucleotides are TGTGCCAGCAGCCAAATATCGGGGGGGCCAGATACGCAGTATTTT. J is TRBJ2-3 and V is TRBV4-2, with TRBD2 matching 8 bases. Germline values: CDR1 LGHNA, CDR2 YNFKEQ. The CDR3 extends over 15 amino acids. The V segment lost 2 bases and the J segment 4 bases; nucleotides outside the gene matches: 5.

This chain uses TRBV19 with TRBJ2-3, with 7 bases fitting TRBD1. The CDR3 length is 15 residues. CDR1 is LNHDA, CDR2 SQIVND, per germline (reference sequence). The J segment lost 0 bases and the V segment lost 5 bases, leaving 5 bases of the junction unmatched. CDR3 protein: CASSGWDSSTDTQYF. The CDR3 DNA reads TGTGCCAGTAGTGGCTGGGACAGCAGCACAGATACGCAGTATTTT. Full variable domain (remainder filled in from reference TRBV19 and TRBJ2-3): DGGITQSPKYLFRKEGQNVTLSCEQNLNHDAMYWYRQDPGQGLRLIYYSQIVNDFQKGDIAEGYSVSREKKESFPLTVTSAQKNPTAFYLCASSGWDSSTDTQYFGPGTRLTVL.

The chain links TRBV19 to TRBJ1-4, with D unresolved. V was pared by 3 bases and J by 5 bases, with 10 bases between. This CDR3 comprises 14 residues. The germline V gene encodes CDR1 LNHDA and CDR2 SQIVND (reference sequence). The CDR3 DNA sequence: TGTGCCAGTAGTATGTCGAGAGGGAATGAAAAACTGTTTTTT. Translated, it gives CASSMSRGNEKLFF. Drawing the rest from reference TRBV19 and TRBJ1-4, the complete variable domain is DGGITQSPKYLFRKEGQNVTLSCEQNLNHDAMYWYRQDPGQGLRLIYYSQIVNDFQKGDIAEGYSVSREKKESFPLTVTSAQKNPTAFYLCASSMSRGNEKLFFGSGTQLSVL.

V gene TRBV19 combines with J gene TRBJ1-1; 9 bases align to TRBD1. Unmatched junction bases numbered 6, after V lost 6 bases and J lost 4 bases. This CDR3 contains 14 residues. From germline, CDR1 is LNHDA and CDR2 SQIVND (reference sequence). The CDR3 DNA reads TGTGCCAGTAGCTACTCGACAGGGGGCACTGAAGCTTTCTTT. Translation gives CASSYSTGGTEAFF. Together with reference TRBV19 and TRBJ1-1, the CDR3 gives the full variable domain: DGGITQSPKYLFRKEGQNVTLSCEQNLNHDAMYWYRQDPGQGLRLIYYSQIVNDFQKGDIAEGYSVSREKKESFPLTVTSAQKNPTAFYLCASSYSTGGTEAFFGQGTRLTVV.

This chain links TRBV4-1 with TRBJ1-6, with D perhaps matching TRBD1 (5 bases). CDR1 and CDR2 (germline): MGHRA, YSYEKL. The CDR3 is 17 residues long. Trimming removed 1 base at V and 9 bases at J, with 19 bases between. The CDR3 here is CASSQVRDAWGGSPLHF. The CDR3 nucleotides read TGCGCCAGCAGCCAAGTTCGGGACGCCTGGGGAGGTTCACCCCTCCACTTT.

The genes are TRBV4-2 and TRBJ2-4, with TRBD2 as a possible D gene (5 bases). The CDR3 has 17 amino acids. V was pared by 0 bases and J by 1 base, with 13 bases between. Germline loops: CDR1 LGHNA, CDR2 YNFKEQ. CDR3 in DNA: TGTGCCAGCAGCCAAGATCTTTCTAGCTGGGCCAAAAACATTCAGTACTTC. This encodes CASSQDLSSWAKNIQYF.